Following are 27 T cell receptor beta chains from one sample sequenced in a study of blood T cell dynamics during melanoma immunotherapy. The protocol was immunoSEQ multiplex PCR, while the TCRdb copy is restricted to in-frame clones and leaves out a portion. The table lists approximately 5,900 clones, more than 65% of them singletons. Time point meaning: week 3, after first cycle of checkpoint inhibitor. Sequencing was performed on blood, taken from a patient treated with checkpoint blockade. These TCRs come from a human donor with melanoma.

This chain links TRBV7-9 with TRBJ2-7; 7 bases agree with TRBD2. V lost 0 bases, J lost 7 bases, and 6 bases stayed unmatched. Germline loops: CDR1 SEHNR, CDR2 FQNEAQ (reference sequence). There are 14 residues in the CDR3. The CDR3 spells CASSLARTSLEQYF. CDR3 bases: TGTGCCAGCAGCTTAGCGAGGACTAGTTTGGAGCAGTACTTC.

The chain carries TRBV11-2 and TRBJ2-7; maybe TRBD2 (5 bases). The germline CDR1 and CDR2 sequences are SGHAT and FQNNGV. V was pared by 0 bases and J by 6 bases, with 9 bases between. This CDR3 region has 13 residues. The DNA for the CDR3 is TGTGCCAGCAGCTTAGATTACCGGGGCGAGCAGTACTTC. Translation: CASSLDYRGEQYF.

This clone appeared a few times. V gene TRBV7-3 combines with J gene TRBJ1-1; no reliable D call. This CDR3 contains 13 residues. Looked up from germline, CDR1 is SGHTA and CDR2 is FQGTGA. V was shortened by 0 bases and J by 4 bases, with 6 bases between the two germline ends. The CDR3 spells CASSLTQATEAFF. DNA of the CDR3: TGTGCCAGCAGCTTAACCCAGGCCACTGAAGCTTTCTTT.

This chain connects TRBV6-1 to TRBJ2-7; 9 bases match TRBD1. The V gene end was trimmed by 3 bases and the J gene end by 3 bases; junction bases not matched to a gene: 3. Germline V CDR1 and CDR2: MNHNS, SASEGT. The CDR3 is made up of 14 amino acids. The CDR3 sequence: CASSEDRGYYEQYF. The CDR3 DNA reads TGTGCCAGCAGTGAGGACAGGGGCTACTACGAGCAGTACTTC.

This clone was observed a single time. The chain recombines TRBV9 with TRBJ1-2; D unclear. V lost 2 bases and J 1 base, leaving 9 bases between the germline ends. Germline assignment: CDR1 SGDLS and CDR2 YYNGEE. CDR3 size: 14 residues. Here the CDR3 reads CASSVGLSNYGYTF. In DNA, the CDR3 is TGTGCCAGCAGCGTCGGACTGAGTAACTATGGCTACACCTTC.

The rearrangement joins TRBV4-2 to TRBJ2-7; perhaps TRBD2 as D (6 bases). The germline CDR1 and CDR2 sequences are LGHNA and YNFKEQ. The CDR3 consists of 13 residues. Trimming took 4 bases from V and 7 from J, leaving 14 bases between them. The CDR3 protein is CASSRLEGGEQYF. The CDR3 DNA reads TGTGCCAGCAGCCGCCTAGAGGGAGGTGAGCAGTACTTC.

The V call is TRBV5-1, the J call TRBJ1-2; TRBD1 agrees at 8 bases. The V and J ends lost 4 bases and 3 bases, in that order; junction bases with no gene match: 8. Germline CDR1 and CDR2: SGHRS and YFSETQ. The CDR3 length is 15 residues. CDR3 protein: CASSPGGDYDYGYTF. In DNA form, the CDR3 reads TGCGCCAGCAGCCCAGGGGGCGACTATGACTATGGCTACACCTTC.

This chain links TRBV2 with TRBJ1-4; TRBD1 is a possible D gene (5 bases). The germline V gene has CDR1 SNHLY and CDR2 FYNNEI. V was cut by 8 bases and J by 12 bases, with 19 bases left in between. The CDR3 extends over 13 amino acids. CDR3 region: CASSFDSYPQLFF. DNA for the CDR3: TGTGCCAGCTCTTTTGACAGTTATCCCCAACTGTTTTTT.

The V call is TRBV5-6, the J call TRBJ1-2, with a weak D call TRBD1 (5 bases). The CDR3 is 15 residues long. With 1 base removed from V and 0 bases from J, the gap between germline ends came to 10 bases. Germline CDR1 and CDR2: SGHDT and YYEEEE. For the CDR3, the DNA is TGTGCCAGCAGCTTGTACAGGTTGGCTAACTATGGCTACACCTTC. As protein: CASSLYRLANYGYTF.

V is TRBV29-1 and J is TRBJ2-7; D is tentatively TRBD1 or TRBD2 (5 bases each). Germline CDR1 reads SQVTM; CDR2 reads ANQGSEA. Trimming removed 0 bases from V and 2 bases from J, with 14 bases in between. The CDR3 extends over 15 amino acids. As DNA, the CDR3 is TGCAGCGTTGAAGAAATGGGGCAGGGACCCTACGAGCAGTACTTC. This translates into CSVEEMGQGPYEQYF.

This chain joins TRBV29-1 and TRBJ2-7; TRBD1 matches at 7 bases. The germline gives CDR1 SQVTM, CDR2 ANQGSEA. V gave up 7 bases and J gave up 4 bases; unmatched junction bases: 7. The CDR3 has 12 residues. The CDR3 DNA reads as TGCAGCGCCTCCGGGACAGTTTACGAGCAGTACTTC. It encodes CSASGTVYEQYF.

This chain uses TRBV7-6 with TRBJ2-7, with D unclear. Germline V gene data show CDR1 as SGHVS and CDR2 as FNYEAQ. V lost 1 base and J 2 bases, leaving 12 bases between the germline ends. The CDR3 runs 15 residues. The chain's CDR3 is CASSLEATSTYEQYF. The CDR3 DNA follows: TGTGCCAGCAGCTTAGAGGCGACCTCCACCTACGAGCAGTACTTC.

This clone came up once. CDR3 in DNA: TGCGCCAGCAGTTCAGGCACATCGGGCGGCACTGAAGCTTTCTTT. This translates into CASSSGTSGGTEAFF. The V gene is TRBV5-1, the J gene TRBJ1-1; the D is unclear. The V and J ends lost 5 bases and 4 bases respectively, with 18 bases between them. The CDR3 has 15 residues. Looked up from germline, CDR1 is SGHRS and CDR2 is YFSETQ. The variable domain in full, with the rest retrieved from reference TRBV5-1 and TRBJ1-1, is KAGVTQTPRYLIKTRGQQVTLSCSPISGHRSVSWYQQTPGQGLQFLFEYFSETQRNKGNFPGRFSGRQFSNSRSEMNVSTLELGDSALYLCASSSGTSGGTEAFFGQGTRLTVV.

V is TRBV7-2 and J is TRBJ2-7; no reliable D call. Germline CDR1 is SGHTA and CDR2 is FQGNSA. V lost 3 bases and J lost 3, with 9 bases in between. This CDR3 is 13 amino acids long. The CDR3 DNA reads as TGTGCCAGCAGCTTCTTCGCTAGCTACGAGCAGTACTTC. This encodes CASSFFASYEQYF.

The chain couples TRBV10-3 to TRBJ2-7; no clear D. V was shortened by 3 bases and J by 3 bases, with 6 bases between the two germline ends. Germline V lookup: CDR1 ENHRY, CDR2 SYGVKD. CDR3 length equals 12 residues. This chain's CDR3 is CAISETRYEQYF. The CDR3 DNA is TGTGCCATCAGTGAAACCCGCTACGAGCAGTACTTC.

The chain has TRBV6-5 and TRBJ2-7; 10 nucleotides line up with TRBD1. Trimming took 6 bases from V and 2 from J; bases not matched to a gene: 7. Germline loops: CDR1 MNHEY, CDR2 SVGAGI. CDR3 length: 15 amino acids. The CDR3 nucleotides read TGTGCCAGCAGCATGACGACAGGGGGCGCCTACGAGCAGTACTTC. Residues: CASSMTTGGAYEQYF.

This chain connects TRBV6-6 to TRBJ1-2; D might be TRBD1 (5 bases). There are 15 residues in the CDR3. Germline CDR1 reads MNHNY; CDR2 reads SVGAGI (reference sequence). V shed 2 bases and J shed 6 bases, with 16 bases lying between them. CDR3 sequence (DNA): TGTGCCAGCAGTTACGATGTTAACGGGGGGGATGGCTACACCTTC. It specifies CASSYDVNGGDGYTF.

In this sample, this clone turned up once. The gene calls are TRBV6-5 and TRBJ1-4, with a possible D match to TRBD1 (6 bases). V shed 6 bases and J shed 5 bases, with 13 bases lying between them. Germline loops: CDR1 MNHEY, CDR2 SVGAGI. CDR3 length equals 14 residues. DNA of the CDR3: TGTGCCAGCAGCTTGGTCCAGGGGAATGAAAAACTGTTTTTT. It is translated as CASSLVQGNEKLFF.

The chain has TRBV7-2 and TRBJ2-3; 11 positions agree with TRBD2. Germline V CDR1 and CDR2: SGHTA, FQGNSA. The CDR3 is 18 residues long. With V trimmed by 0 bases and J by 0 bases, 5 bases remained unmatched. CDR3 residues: CASSLAIAGGRSTDTQYF. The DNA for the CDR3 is TGTGCCAGCAGCTTAGCGATAGCGGGGGGGCGGAGCACAGATACGCAGTATTTT.

CDR3 loop: CASSSRWASSEKLFF. The CDR3 DNA reads as TGTGCCAGCAGTTCCAGGTGGGCCTCTAGTGAAAAACTGTTTTTT. V and J are TRBV28 and TRBJ1-4; the D is unclear. Trimming stripped 4 bases from V and 7 bases from J, with 16 bases between. CDR1 is MDHEN and CDR2 is SYDVKM in the germline V gene. The CDR3 has 15 amino acids.

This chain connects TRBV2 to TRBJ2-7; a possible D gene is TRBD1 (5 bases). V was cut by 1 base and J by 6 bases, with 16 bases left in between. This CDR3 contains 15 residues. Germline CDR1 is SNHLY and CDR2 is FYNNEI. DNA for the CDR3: TGTGCCAGCAGTGAAGTTCGGACACCCTGGATCGAGCAGTACTTC. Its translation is CASSEVRTPWIEQYF.

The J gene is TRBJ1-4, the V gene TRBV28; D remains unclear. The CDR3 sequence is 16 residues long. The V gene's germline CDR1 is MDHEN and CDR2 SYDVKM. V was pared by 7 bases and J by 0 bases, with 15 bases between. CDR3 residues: CASNRRKIATNEKLFF. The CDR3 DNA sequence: TGTGCCAGCAACCGACGGAAGATCGCAACTAATGAAAAACTGTTTTTT.

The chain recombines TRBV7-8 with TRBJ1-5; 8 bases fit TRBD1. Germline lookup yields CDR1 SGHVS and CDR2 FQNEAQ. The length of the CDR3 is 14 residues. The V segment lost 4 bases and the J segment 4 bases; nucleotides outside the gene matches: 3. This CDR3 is CASSSGTGNQPQHF. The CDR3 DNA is TGTGCCAGCAGCTCCGGGACAGGTAATCAGCCCCAGCATTTT.

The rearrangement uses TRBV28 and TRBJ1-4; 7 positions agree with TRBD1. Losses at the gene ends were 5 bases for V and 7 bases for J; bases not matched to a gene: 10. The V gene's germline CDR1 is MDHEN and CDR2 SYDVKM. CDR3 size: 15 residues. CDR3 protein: CASSPQTGSGEKLFF. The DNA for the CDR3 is TGTGCCAGCAGTCCACAGACAGGGTCAGGTGAAAAACTGTTTTTT.

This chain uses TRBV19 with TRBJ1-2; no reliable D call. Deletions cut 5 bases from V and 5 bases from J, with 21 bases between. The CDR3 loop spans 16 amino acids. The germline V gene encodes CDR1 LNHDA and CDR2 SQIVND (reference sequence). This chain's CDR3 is CASSPPWRTTFYGYTF. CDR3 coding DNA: TGTGCCAGTAGTCCCCCGTGGAGGACGACTTTTTATGGCTACACCTTC.

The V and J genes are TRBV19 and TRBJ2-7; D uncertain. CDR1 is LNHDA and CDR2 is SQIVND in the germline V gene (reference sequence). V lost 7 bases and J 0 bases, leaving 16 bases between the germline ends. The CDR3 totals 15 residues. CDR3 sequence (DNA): TGTGCCAGTACTAGGAACGCCAGAACCTCCTACGAGCAGTACTTC. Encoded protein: CASTRNARTSYEQYF.

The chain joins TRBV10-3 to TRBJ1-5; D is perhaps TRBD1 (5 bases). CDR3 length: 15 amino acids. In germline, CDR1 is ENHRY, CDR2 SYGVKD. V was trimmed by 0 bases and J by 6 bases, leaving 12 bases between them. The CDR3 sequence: CAISESGGVGQPQHF. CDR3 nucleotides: TGTGCCATCAGTGAGTCTGGGGGAGTAGGTCAGCCCCAGCATTTT.